This T cell receptor beta chain came from a study of OX40 agonist ivuxolimab in advanced cancers. Study as a whole: Patients were dosed with the agonistic anti-OX40 (CD134) antibody ivuxolimab. The dose-escalation group included hepatocellular carcinoma, melanoma, renal cell carcinoma and head and neck cancer. Study results and caveats: At 0.1 to 3.0 mg/kg and by week 6, clonal expansion occurred in CD4+ and CD8+ blood T cells.

Produced via immunoSEQ multiplex PCR; TCRdb's table is partial and in-frame only. Of around 75,000 clones in the sample, roughly 91% were seen once. Samples were taken at baseline and on day 1 of cycles 4 and 7. Points on this clone: Its antigen is not identified.

The receptor was derived from an adult with an advanced solid tumor such as melanoma, head and neck, liver or kidney cancer. The sample consisted of CD4+ or CD8+ T cells sorted from blood, taken in a trial of the OX40 agonist ivuxolimab.

CDR3 protein: CASSLNTEAFF. CDR3 in DNA: TGCGCCAGCAGCTTAAATACTGAAGCTTTCTTT. The rearrangement uses TRBV5-1 and TRBJ1-1; no firm D call. The CDR3 extends over 11 amino acids. Germline V gene data show CDR1 as SGHRS and CDR2 as YFSETQ. Between the trimmed V and J ends, which lost 2 bases and 5 bases, there was a span of 4 bases.